This T cell receptor beta chain was recovered during a study of vaccination and CD4 T cells after COVID-19. Study-level background: All convalescent patients were nasal swab PCR positive for SARS-CoV-2; nine had mild and one severe disease. Overlapping peptides covering the spike proteins of SARS-CoV-2, HCoV-NL63, HCoV-OC43 and HCoV-229E were added to stimulate cells.

Treatment denoted: approximately 11-day PBMC culture with coronavirus spike peptide pools or control peptides (ViraFEST assay). Peptide pools at about 9 ug/ml stimulated two million PBMCs per well with roughly 9 IU/ml IL-2. To note about this clonotype: Antigen: not known.

Germline V gene lookup returns CDR1 SGHRS and CDR2 YFSETQ. J gave up 3 bases and V 4 bases, and 7 bases lay outside the gene matches. This CDR3 is 15 amino acids long. The Oncomine TCR Beta short-read assay was what sequenced the DNA obtained from cultured CD4+ T cells. Each CDR3 protein is one row after TCRdb ran MiXCR on the PCR reads. The sample includes approximately 15,000 distinct CDR3 sequences, around 46% of them seen just once. The origin of this receptor is a human donor who had recovered from COVID-19. The source was CD4+ T cells from blood, cultured in vitro, collected before SARS-CoV-2 vaccination. V gene TRBV5-1 combines with J gene TRBJ1-5; TRBD1 matches 7 bases. The CDR3 nucleotides read TGCGCCAGCAGCCTCGGGACAGTTGACAATCAGCCCCAGCATTTT. Translated, it gives CASSLGTVDNQPQHF.